This note documents a single TCR beta chain sequence. The antigen remains undetermined. The authors incorporated unique molecular identifiers into the TCR beta cDNA libraries. TCRdb reanalysed the PCR reads using MiXCR and keeps one entry per CDR3 protein. Seen here are roughly 580,000 distinct CDR3 sequences, around 44% observed once, and the top ten hold more than 1.5%. These data are taken from a study of post-analysis software for immune sequencing data. The V gene lost 1 base and the J gene lost 2 bases, with 18 bases spanning the gap. CDR3 length: 17 amino acids. The germline V gene encodes CDR1 MGHRA and CDR2 YSYEKL. Study-wide points: Five TRBV segments were significantly more frequent in patients than in controls. TRBV5-6, TRBV5-1 and TRBV20-1 were among these segments.

The source material was blood. This clonotype was obtained from a girl between 5 and 17 years old with multiple sclerosis. The V call is TRBV4-1, the J call TRBJ2-7; weak D call: TRBD1 (6 bases). The CDR3, as DNA: TGCGCCAGCAGCCAAGTGAAGGTGAGTGGGACAACCTACGAGCAGTACTTC. Protein product: CASSQVKVSGTTYEQYF.